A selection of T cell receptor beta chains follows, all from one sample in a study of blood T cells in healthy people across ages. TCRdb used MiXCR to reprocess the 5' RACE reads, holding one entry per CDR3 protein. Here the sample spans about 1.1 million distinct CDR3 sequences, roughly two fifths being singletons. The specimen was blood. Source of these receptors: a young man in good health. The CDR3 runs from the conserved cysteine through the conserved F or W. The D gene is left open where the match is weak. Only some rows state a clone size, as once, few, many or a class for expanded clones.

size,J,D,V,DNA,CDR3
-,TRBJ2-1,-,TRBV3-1,TGTGCCAGCAGCCAAGATAGTGCCCTCTACAATGAGCAGTTCTTC,CASSQDSALYNEQFF
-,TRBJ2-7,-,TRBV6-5,TGTGCCAGCAGTTACTCGACGTGGGGGCAGAACTCCTCCTACAATGAGCAGTACTTC,CASSYSTWGQNSSYNEQYF
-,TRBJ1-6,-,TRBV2,TGTGCCAGCAGGCGGAGACAGTATAATTCACCCCTCCACTTT,CASRRRQYNSPLHF
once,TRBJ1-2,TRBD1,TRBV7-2,TGTGCCAGCAGCTTAGGGACAGGGAGGTCGATAGGCTACACCTTC,CASSLGTGRSIGYTF
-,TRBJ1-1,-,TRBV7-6,TGTGCCAGCAGTTTACAGAGCATGAACACTGAAGCTTTCTTT,CASSLQSMNTEAFF
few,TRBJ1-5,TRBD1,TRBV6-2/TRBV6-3,TGTGCCAGCGGTATTTCCTTAGGACAGGGAGCGCAGCCCCAGCATTTT,CASGISLGQGAQPQHF
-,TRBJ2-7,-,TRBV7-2,TGTGCCAGCAGCCCAGCGGTAAAAACCAATGAGCAGTACTTC,CASSPAVKTNEQYF
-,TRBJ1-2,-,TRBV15,TGTGCCACCAGCAGAGATTTGAGGCGGAGTTCGTTATTTCCAAACTATGGCTACACCTTC,CATSRDLRRSSLFPNYGYTF
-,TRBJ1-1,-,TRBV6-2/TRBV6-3,TGTGCCAGCAGCCCGGGTCGGGACGTTACTCCTAGGGACACTGAAGCTTTCTTT,CASSPGRDVTPRDTEAFF
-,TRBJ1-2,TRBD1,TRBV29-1,TGCAGCGTTGAAGGCGGAGGGGGCGGCTATGGCTACACCTTC,CSVEGGGGGYGYTF
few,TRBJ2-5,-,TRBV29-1,TGCAGCGTACCGACCGAGAAAGAGACCCAGTACTTC,CSVPTEKETQYF
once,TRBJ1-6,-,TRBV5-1,TGCGCCAGCAGCTTGACAGGGAATGGTTCACCCCTCCACTTT,CASSLTGNGSPLHF
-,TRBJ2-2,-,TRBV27,TGTGCCAGCTACGGGTCCGGGGAGCTGTTTTTT,CASYGSGELFF
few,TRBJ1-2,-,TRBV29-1,TGCAGCGTTGGACAGGCCGAAAACTATGGCTACACCTTC,CSVGQAENYGYTF
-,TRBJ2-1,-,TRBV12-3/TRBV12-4,TGTGCCAGCAGGGAGACCGGGTCGGGCAATGAGCAGTTCTTC,CASRETGSGNEQFF
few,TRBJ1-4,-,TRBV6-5,TGTGCCAGCAGGACAAGGGGGGCCGATGAAAAACTGTTTTTT,CASRTRGADEKLFF